This T cell receptor (beta chain) was recovered during a study of T cell repertoires in cytomegalovirus infection. Overall study context: Both recently identified HLA-C-restricted and well-studied HLA-B-restricted CMV epitopes were used in the study. Public signatures in TCR beta pointed to CMV infection and matching HLA type. Study-wide results and limits: The ex vivo response was dominated by HLA-C-restricted CMV-specific TCR beta clonotypes.

One entry per CDR3 protein, called by TCRdb with MiXCR from the reads. Of around 900,000 distinct CDR3 sequences listed, roughly 30% are singletons. As regards this clonotype: The antigen remains unidentified.

The length of the CDR3 is 21 residues. Germline V gene sequence: CDR1 SGDLS, CDR2 YYNGEE. Trimming removed 1 base from V and 5 bases from J; junction bases left unmatched: 20. The TCR comes from a human donor in good health (CMV status not recorded). Some clones in this sample may be carry-over from other donors' samples. The chain links TRBV9 to TRBJ2-2, with 10 bases identical to TRBD1. The material sequenced was cultured CD8+ T cells from PBMCs, taken from culture after CMV antigen stimulation. CDR3 residues: CASSVPRYDSTGGRGTGELFF. Written as DNA, the CDR3 is TGTGCCAGCAGCGTACCGAGATATGATTCGACAGGGGGCAGGGGTACCGGGGAGCTGTTTTTT.